This T cell receptor beta chain was profiled in a study of blood T cell repertoires in COVID-19. About the study: Samples representing acute and convalescent COVID-19 were sourced from the United States, Italy and Spain. T cells, B-cell-depleted T cells, or PBMCs supplied cDNA or gDNA.

CDR1 KGHSH and CDR2 LQKENI come from the germline V gene. The CDR3 totals 13 residues. Trimming took 3 bases from V and 2 from J, leaving 7 bases between them. In the study's own analysis: The authors estimated nucleated cell counts from reference gene primer amplification. Generated by immunoSEQ multiplex PCR, the TCRdb table keeps only in-frame clones and is missing some. V and J calls and clone size are given by that table; D and trimming were obtained from the DNA. The top ten hold 1.3% to 1.5% of the sample, which has about 250,000 clones, around 88% seen once. The TCR comes from a man older than 75 with acute or convalescent COVID-19. Sequencing input: peripheral blood. V gene TRBV18 combines with J gene TRBJ1-2; D unclear. CDR3 coding DNA: TGTGCCAGCTCACCGGGCAGCAACTATGGCTACACCTTC. It is translated as CASSPGSNYGYTF.